These 17 T cell receptor delta chains were sequenced from one sample in a study of γδ T cells in repeated Plasmodium falciparum infection. Gammadelta T cells were flow-sorted from PBMC into Vgamma9/Vdelta2+ and Vdelta2-negative populations for bulk analysis. TCRdb reanalyzed the multiplex PCR reads using CATT. The sample shows tens of thousands of delta-chain clones, roughly 2% of them seen only once. Specimen: gamma-delta T cells from blood. The source is a pool of human donors (malaria-infected and uninfected, not separated).

With respect to this clone: The protein that TCRdb holds for this DNA derives from a much larger clone and differs from the translated DNA at residues 14 and 19, which likely indicates a read error; the protein shown here is translated from the DNA. The V gene reported is TRAV38-2/DV8; the J gene is uncalled. The germline V gene encodes CDR1 TSESDYY and CDR2 QEAYKQQN. The length of the CDR3 is 20 residues. CDR3 amino acids: CAYRRVSPSEGPRHTDKLTF. The DNA for the CDR3 is TGTGCTTATAGGAGGGTTTCCCCCTCCGAAGGCCCTCGGCACACCGATAAACTCACCTTT.

In its sample, this clone was seen a few times. This likely traces to a read error, being one base from a far larger clone. Other DNA sequences in this sample translate to the same CDR3. V and J are TRDV1 and TRDJ1; D possibly corresponds to TRDD2 (5 bases). In the absence of a J gene in TCRdb, the DNA was matched to germline to assign it here. Trimming shortened V by 0 bases and J by 6 bases, and 20 bases separated the two germline ends. The CDR3 is made up of 17 amino acids. Germline assignment: CDR1 TSWWSYY and CDR2 QGS. CDR3 amino acids: CALGELKGLPAQHKLIF. The CDR3 nucleotides read TGTGCTCTTGGGGAACTAAAGGGGCTTCCCGCCCAACATAAACTCATCTTT.

This chain links TRDV3 with TRDJ1, with 8 bases matching TRDD3. TCRdb is silent on the J gene; assignment here came from matching the DNA to germline. CDR1 and CDR2 from the germline V gene are TVYSNPD and GDNSRS (reference sequence). This CDR3 has 15 residues. Losses at the gene ends were 5 bases for V and 0 bases for J; bases not matched to a gene: 11. The CDR3 coding sequence is TGTGCCCACTACTGGGGGCTTCCGTACACCGATAAACTCATCTTT. It codes for CAHYWGLPYTDKLIF.

This clone came up a few times. The amino acid sequence in TCRdb belongs to a much larger clone and departs from this DNA's translation at residue 4, likely a sequencing read error; the sequence shown is translated from the DNA. The V and J genes are TRDV1 and TRDJ1; D uncertain. TCRdb leaves out the J gene; it was filled in here by matching the DNA to germline. This CDR3 contains 13 residues. Germline assignment: CDR1 TSWWSYY and CDR2 QGS. CDR3 sequence: CALEERVIGKLIF. The CDR3 DNA sequence: TGTGCTCTTGAGGAACGAGTGATTGGGAAACTCATCTTT.

At least ten counts were recorded for this clone. With a far larger clone one base away, a read error is the likely cause. Other DNA sequences in this sample translate to the same CDR3. The chain uses TRDV3 and TRDJ1, with TRDD3 matching over 13 bases. Germline lookup yields CDR1 TVYSNPD and CDR2 GDNSRS (reference sequence). The J segment lost 0 bases and the V segment lost 3 bases, leaving 13 bases of the junction unmatched. The CDR3 is made up of 18 amino acids. CDR3 loop: CAFRLHWGIREYTDKLIF. CDR3 coding DNA: TGTGCCTTCAGACTCCACTGGGGGATACGGGAGTACACCGATAAACTCATCTTT.

This clone was counted many times. The protein held in TCRdb is that of a much larger clone and does not match this DNA's translation at residue 4, likely because of a read error; the protein shown is translated from the DNA. The CDR3 DNA reads as TGTGCCTGTCCCTTGTCTGGCTTCACCGGCGGGGCCGATAAACTCATCTTT. The encoded protein is CACPLSGFTGGADKLIF. The rearrangement joins TRDV2 to TRDJ1; D uncertain. TCRdb lists no J gene, so it was determined here by aligning the DNA to germline. Germline V gene sequence: CDR1 GEAIGNYY, CDR2 EKD. The length of the CDR3 is 17 residues. Trimming removed 6 bases at V and 3 bases at J, with 25 bases between.

Regarding this clone: TCRdb lists the protein of a much larger clone for this DNA, which differs at residue 8, so this is likely a read error; the protein given here is translated from the DNA itself. The V call is TRDV1, the J call TRDJ2; TRDD3 agrees at 7 bases. TCRdb records no J gene; here it was assigned by comparing the DNA to germline. CDR3 length: 22 amino acids. After removal of 6 bases from V and 0 bases from J, the junction contained 25 bases not matched to a gene. The germline V gene encodes CDR1 TSWWSYY and CDR2 QGS. The CDR3 loop is CALGLKSQRMGDHYSLTAQLFF. In DNA, the CDR3 is TGTGCTCTTGGCCTAAAATCCCAGCGAATGGGGGACCACTATTCTTTGACAGCACAACTCTTCTTT.

This clone has a handful of counts. A read error is the likely source, as a far larger clone sits one nucleotide away. In the same sample, other DNA sequences code for this CDR3. The chain has TRDV1 and TRDJ1, with 11 bases matching TRDD3. TCRdb lists no J gene, so it was determined here by aligning the DNA to germline. This CDR3 has 24 amino acids. Per germline, CDR1 TSWWSYY and CDR2 QGS. Trimming cost V 2 bases and J 1 base; bases outside gene matches: 27. The CDR3 sequence is CALGEAVGTVKTPYWGIRTDKLIF. DNA of the CDR3: TGTGCTCTTGGGGAAGCGGTAGGAACGGTCAAAACTCCGTATTGGGGGATACGCACCGATAAACTCATCTTT.

Note on this clone: The protein in TCRdb stems from a much larger clone and differs at residue 17 from this DNA's translation, likely a read error; here the protein is translated from the DNA. The V gene is TRDV1, the J gene TRDJ1; a possible D gene is TRDD2 (9 bases). This CDR3 is 25 amino acids long. Germline CDR1 TSWWSYY, CDR2 QGS. V gave up 0 bases and J gave up 2 bases, with 40 bases separating them. CDR3 sequence reads: CALGELGPSYGGDWGYFYQTDKLIF. The CDR3 DNA reads as TGTGCTCTTGGGGAACTAGGGCCTTCCTACGGGGGGGACTGGGGATACTTCTATCAGACCGATAAACTCATCTTT.

As to this clone: TCRdb's protein, taken from a much larger clone, differs from this DNA's translation at residue 22, likely owing to a read error; the protein displayed comes from the DNA. The rearrangement links TRDV3 to TRDJ1; 12 bases line up with TRDD3. CDR1 and CDR2 (germline): TVYSNPD, GDNSRS (reference sequence). The CDR3 consists of 24 residues. The CDR3 region has the DNA TGTGCCTTTAAGGGGGGACCTTCCGCCGGTATAAAAACTCCCGTATACTGGGGGATACAAAAACCCATCTTT. Its translation is CAFKGGPSAGIKTPVYWGIQKPIF.

This clone was seen at least ten times. The TCRdb protein, from a much larger clone, departs from this DNA's translation at residue 4, likely by read error; the protein shown derives from the DNA. V usage is TRDV3 and J usage is TRDJ1; TRDD3 aligns across 13 bases. The CDR3 sequence is 18 residues long. Germline trimming cut 1 base from V and 0 bases from J; bases unmatched to any gene: 11. In germline, CDR1 is TVYSNPD, CDR2 GDNSRS (reference sequence). The CDR3 sequence: CAFKLHWGIREYTDKLIF. Written as DNA, the CDR3 is TGTGCCTTTAAACTCCACTGGGGGATACGGGAGTACACCGATAAACTCATCTTT.

Remarks on this clone: Sequence at one end of the junction differs from germline and may be a read error. The chain links TRDV2 to TRDJ1; 12 positions match TRDD3. The J gene is not listed in TCRdb, so it was assigned here from a DNA match to germline. The CDR3 spans 19 residues. Germline CDR1 GEAIGNYY, CDR2 EKD. The CDR3 loop reads CSACDPVLGDTRETDKLIF. The CDR3 nucleotides are TGCAGTGCCTGTGACCCGGTACTGGGGGATACAAGAGAGACCGATAAACTCATCTTT.

With regard to this clone: The protein recorded in TCRdb matches a much larger clone and deviates from this DNA's translation at residue 13, suggesting a read error; the protein here is obtained by translating the DNA. The V gene call reads TRDV3; no J gene was called; the D call in the table, TRDD3, was not verified against the DNA. The CDR3 spans 14 residues. CDR1 and CDR2 (germline): TVYSNPD, GDNSRS (reference sequence). The CDR3 sequence is CAFPGGKYTDKLTF. In DNA form, the CDR3 reads TGTGCCTTTCCTGGGGGCAAGTACACCGATAAACTCACCTTT.

This clone was picked up a small number of times. A read error likely explains this, since a far larger clone differs by one base. Distinct nucleotide sequences in the sample also encode this CDR3. The chain joins TRDV1 to TRDJ1; 9 bases agree with TRDD3. The J gene was missing in TCRdb and was found by matching the end of the DNA to germline. Germline CDR1 and CDR2: TSWWSYY and QGS. The CDR3 is 22 residues long. The chain's CDR3 is CALGAPIHRVPYWGKYTDKLIF. The CDR3 region has the DNA TGTGCTCTTGGGGCTCCTATCCACCGAGTCCCGTACTGGGGGAAGTACACAGATAAACTCATCTTT.

The table lists this clone with a few counts. A far bigger clonotype differs at one base, so this is likely a read error. Within the sample, other DNA sequences also encode this same CDR3. TRDV2 is the V gene, and the J gene was not called; the table names TRDD3, a call not compared with the DNA. The CDR3 has 21 amino acids. Germline values: CDR1 GEAIGNYY, CDR2 EKD. The CDR3 region is CACDTFLPYWGIEEDTRQMFF. In DNA form, the CDR3 reads TGTGCCTGTGACACCTTTCTTCCATACTGGGGGATAGAAGAGGACACCCGACAGATGTTCTTC.

This clone was seen ten or more times. Other DNA variants within this sample encode the same CDR3. Here the CDR3 reads CALGEHGYLYWGIHTDKLIF. CDR3 nucleotides: TGTGCTCTTGGGGAACATGGCTACTTGTACTGGGGGATTCACACCGATAAACTCATCTTT. The V call is TRDV1, the J call TRDJ1, with 10 bases matching TRDD3. Germline CDR1 reads TSWWSYY; CDR2 reads QGS. The CDR3 runs 20 residues. Trimming took 1 base from V and 0 from J; bases not matched to a gene: 14.

This clone was seen at least ten times. A read error is the likely source, as a far larger clone sits one nucleotide away. CDR3: CACDAVVLGDTGVSPRASTDKLIF. CDR3 in DNA: TGTGCCTGTGACGCCGTTGTACTGGGGGATACGGGTGTCTCGCCTAGGGCATCCACCGATAAACTCATCTTT. The chain has TRDV2 and TRDJ1; 13 positions match TRDD3. The V segment lost 3 bases and the J segment 1 base; nucleotides outside the gene matches: 28. Looked up from germline, CDR1 is GEAIGNYY and CDR2 is EKD. The CDR3 totals 24 residues.